This T cell receptor beta chain was recovered during a study of blood T cell repertoires in COVID-19. About the study: Some COVID-19 samples were acute and others convalescent; all came from the United States, Italy and Spain. PBMCs, B-cell-depleted T cells, or T cells provided the cDNA or gDNA that made up the material.

Germline V gene data show CDR1 as SGHDN and CDR2 as FVKESK. V lost 9 bases and J 3 bases, leaving 8 bases between the germline ends. The CDR3 length is 11 residues. The authors' processing: Cell counts per sample came from amplifying reference gene primers. Measured with immunoSEQ multiplex PCR; TCRdb has only the in-frame clones, and not every one. Clone size and the V and J calls come from that table; the DNA yielded D and trimming. Of some 170,000 clones in the sample, roughly 87% were seen once. Material: peripheral blood. This receptor was identified in a woman aged 45-65 years with acute or convalescent COVID-19. The chain employs TRBV14 and TRBJ1-2; D remains ambiguous. This CDR3 reads CASCVHYGYTF. DNA of the CDR3: TGTGCCAGTTGCGTTCACTATGGCTACACCTTC. The full variable domain, rest sourced from reference TRBV14 and TRBJ1-2, is EAGVTQFPSHSVIEKGQTVTLRCDPISGHDNLYWYRRVMGKEIKFLLHFVKESKQDESGMPNNRFLAERTGGTYSTLKVQPAELEDSGVYFCASCVHYGYTFGSGTRLTVV.